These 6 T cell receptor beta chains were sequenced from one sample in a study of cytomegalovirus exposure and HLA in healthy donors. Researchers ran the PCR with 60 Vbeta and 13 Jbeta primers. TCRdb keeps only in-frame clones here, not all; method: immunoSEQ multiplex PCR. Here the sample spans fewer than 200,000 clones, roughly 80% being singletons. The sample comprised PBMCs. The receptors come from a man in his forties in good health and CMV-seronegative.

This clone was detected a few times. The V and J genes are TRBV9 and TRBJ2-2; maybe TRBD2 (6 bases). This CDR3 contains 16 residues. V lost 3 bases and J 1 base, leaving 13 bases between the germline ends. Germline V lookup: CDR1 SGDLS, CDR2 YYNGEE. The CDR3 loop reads CASSAKRAMNTGELFF. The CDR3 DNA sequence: TGTGCCAGCAGCGCAAAGCGGGCCATGAACACCGGGGAGCTGTTTTTT.

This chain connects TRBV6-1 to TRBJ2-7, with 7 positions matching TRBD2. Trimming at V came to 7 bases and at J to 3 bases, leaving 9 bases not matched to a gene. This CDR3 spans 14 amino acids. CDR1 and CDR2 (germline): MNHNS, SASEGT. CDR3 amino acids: CASNLRGGGYEQYF. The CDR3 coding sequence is TGTGCCAGCAACCTTCGCGGGGGTGGCTACGAGCAGTACTTC.

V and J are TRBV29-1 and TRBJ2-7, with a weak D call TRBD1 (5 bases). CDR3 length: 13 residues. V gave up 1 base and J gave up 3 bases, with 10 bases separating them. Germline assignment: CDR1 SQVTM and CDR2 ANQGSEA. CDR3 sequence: CSVEVPGNYEQYF. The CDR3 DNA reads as TGCAGCGTTGAAGTTCCAGGGAACTACGAGCAGTACTTC.

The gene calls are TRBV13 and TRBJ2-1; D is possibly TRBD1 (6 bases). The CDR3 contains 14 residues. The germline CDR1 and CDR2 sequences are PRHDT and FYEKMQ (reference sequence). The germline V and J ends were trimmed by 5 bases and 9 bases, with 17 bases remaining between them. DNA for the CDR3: TGTGCCAGCAGCCCGACAGGTTATGGGAGTGAGCAGTTCTTC. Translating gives CASSPTGYGSEQFF.

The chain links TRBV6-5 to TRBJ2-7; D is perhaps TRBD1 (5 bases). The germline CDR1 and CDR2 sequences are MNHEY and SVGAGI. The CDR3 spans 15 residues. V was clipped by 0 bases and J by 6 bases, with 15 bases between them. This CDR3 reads CASSYSIGKGLEQYF. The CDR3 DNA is TGTGCCAGCAGTTACTCGATCGGCAAGGGGCTCGAGCAGTACTTC.

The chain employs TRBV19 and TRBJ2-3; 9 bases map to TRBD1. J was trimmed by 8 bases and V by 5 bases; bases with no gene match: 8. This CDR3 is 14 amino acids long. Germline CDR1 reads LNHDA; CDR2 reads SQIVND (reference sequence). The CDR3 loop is CASSSGTGMGTQYF. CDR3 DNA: TGTGCCAGTAGTTCCGGGACAGGGATGGGTACGCAGTATTTT.